This T cell receptor (beta chain) came from a study of blood T cell repertoires in COVID-19. Looking at the study overall: Acute and convalescent COVID-19 samples came from the United States, Italy and Spain. In each case, the material was cDNA or gDNA derived from T cells, B-cell-depleted T cells, or PBMCs.

With 5 bases clipped from V and 1 base from J, the junction kept 7 bases outside the gene matches. Germline CDR1 and CDR2: SEHNR and FQNEAQ (reference sequence). This CDR3 has 15 amino acids. The table came from immunoSEQ multiplex PCR; TCRdb's copy has only in-frame clones and leaves some out. This table has some 180,000 clones, roughly four fifths appearing once. V and J are TRBV7-9 and TRBJ1-1, with TRBD1 matching over 7 bases. The sequenced sample was peripheral blood. This TCR came from a human donor in a cohort sampled during active COVID-19. The CDR3 reads CASSVRDRQNTEAFF. In DNA form, the CDR3 reads TGTGCCAGCAGCGTACGGGACAGACAGAACACTGAAGCTTTCTTT.